The T cell receptor beta chain described here comes from a study of T cell changes during pregnancy in multiple sclerosis. Repertoires were generated with immunoSEQ multiplex PCR, while TCRdb's copy carries only in-frame clones and drops some. The sample holds roughly 50,000 clones; around 92% are singletons and the top ten take approximately 0.72%. Trimming pared 7 bases from V and 4 bases from J, leaving 8 bases between. Germline V gene data show CDR1 as ENHRY and CDR2 as SYGVKD. The CDR3 has 11 amino acids. The rearrangement uses TRBV10-3 and TRBJ2-7; TRBD2 might be the D (6 bases). The source was CD4+ T cells from peripheral blood mononuclear cells, collected in the third trimester of pregnancy. This clonotype originated in a female donor with multiple sclerosis, enrolled in a pregnancy study. CDR3 protein: CAINAGYEQYF. CDR3 DNA: TGTGCCATCAATGCGGGGTACGAGCAGTACTTC.